This TCR beta chain comes out of a study of T cell responses to AZD1222 COVID-19 vaccine. The assay was immunoSEQ multiplex PCR, and TCRdb's table has in-frame clones only and misses some. The profile covers 120,000 to 150,000 clones, with roughly 87% appearing a single time and 5% to 5.5% taken by the ten largest. Losses at the gene ends were 5 bases for V and 5 bases for J; bases not matched to a gene: 7. The germline gives CDR1 SEHNR, CDR2 FQNEAQ (reference sequence). The CDR3 is 15 residues long. The chain uses TRBV7-9 and TRBJ2-3; 10 bases match TRBD1. This clonotype was obtained from an adult who received the MenACWY meningococcal vaccine as a control. The starting material was peripheral blood, obtained 28 days after the second dose of the MenACWY control vaccine. CDR3 amino acids: CASSTTGGKVDTQYF. The CDR3 DNA is TGTGCCAGCAGCACGACAGGGGGCAAGGTAGATACGCAGTATTTT.